This T cell receptor beta chain was sequenced in a study of blood T cells in healthy people across ages. Study-wide context: The capture of about one barcoded beta molecule per two T cells was achieved by template switching.

This CDR3 region has 19 residues. V lost 0 bases and J lost 0; bases outside the gene matches: 15. Germline V gives CDR1 SGDLS, CDR2 YYNGEE. The use of a sample-barcoded 5' primer and a J-beta primer mix characterized a second PCR of 7 to 11 cycles. From the 5' RACE reads, TCRdb called clonotypes with MiXCR, one entry per CDR3 protein. The table includes more than 600,000 distinct CDR3 sequences, 25% detected once. These data also formed part of another study, on T cells of mothers and their children. That report adds: The overlap seen between related mothers and children slightly exceeded that of unrelated pairs, though not significantly.

This TCR derives from a boy aged 10-17 years in good health. V gene TRBV9 combines with J gene TRBJ2-7; 7 bases align to TRBD2. The sample comprised blood. CDR3 residues: CASSVATSVTQTGSYEQYF. The CDR3 nucleotides read TGTGCCAGCAGCGTAGCAACTAGCGTTACTCAGACGGGCTCCTACGAGCAGTACTTC.